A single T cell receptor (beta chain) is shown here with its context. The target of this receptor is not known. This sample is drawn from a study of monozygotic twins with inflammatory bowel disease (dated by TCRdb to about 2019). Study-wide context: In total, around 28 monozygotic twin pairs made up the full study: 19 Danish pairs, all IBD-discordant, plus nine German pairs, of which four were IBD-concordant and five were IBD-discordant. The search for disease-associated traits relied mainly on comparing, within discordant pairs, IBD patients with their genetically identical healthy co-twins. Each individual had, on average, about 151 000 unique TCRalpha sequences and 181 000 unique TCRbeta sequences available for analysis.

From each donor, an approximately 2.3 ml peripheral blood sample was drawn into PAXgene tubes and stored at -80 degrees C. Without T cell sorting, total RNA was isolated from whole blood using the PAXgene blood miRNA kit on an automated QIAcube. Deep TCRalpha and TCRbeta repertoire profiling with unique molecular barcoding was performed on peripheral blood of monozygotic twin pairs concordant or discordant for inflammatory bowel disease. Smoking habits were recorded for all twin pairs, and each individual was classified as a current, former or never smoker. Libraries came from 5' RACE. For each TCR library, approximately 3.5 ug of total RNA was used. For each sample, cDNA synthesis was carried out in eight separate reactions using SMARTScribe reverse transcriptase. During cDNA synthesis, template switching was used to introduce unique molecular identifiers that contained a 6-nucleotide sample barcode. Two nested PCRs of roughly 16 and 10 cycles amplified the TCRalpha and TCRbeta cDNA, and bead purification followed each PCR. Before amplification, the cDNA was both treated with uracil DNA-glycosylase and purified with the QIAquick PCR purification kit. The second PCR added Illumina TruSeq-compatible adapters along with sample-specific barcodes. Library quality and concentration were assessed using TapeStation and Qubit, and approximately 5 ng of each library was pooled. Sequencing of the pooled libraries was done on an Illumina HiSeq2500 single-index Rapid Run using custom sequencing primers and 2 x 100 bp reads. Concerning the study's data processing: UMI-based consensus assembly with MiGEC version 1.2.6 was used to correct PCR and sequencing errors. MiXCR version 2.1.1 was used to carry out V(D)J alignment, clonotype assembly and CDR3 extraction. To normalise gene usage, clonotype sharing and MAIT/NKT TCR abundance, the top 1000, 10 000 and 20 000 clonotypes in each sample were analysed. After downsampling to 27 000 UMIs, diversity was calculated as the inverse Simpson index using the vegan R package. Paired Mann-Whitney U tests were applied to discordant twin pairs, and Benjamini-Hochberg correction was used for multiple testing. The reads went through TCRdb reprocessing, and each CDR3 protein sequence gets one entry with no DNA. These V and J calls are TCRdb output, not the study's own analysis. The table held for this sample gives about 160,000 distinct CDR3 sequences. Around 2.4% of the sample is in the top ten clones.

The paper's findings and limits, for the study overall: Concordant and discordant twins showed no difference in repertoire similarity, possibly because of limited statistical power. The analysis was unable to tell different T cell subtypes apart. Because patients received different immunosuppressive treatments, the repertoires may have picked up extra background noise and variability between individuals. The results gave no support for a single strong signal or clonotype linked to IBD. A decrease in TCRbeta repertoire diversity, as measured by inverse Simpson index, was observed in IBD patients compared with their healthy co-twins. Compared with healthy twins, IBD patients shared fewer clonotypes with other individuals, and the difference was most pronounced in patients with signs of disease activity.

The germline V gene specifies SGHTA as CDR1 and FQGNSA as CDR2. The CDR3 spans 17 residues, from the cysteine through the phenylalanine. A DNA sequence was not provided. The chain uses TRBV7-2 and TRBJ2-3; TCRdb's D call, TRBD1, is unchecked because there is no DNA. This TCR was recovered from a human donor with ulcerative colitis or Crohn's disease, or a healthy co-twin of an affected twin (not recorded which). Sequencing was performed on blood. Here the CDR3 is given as CASSFESGRGARDTQYF.